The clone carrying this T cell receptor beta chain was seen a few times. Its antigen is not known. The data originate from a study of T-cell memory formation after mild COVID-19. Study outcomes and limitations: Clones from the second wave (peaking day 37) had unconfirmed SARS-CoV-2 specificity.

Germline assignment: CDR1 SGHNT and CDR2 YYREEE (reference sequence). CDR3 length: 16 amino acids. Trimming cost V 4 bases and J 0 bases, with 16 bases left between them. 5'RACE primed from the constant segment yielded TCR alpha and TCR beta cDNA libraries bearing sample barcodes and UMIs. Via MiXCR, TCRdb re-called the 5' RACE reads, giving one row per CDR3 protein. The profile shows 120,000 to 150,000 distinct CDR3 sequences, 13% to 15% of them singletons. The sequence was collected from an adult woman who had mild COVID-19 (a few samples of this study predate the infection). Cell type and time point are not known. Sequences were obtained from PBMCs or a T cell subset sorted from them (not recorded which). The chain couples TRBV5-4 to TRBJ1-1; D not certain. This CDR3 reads CASSRSSVLLNTEAFF. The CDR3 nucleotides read TGTGCCAGCAGCCGCTCATCTGTTCTGCTGAACACTGAAGCTTTCTTT.